This T cell receptor beta chain came from a study of blood T cells in healthy people across ages. Sample-barcoded 5' priming and a J-beta primer mix drove a second PCR of about 6 to 12 cycles. TCRdb reprocessed the 5' RACE reads with MiXCR, giving one entry per CDR3 protein. This sample has roughly 2 million distinct CDR3 sequences, with around half found just once. The length of the CDR3 is 12 residues. The ends lost 5 bases at V and 9 bases at J; junction bases unmatched: 7. The germline gives CDR1 DFQATT, CDR2 SNEGSKA (reference sequence). The sample holds a few counts of this clonotype. The chain links TRBV20-1 to TRBJ1-2, with 9 bases that match TRBD1. The sequence was collected from a woman aged 40 to 55 in good health. Sequencing input: blood. The CDR3, as DNA: TGCAGTGCTTTCACAGGGGGCGCTCGCTACACCTTC. This codes for CSAFTGGARYTF.